This TCR beta chain was identified in a study of T cell repertoires in cytomegalovirus infection. Study-level background: In public TCR beta signatures, there were indications of both CMV infection and matching HLA type.

This clonotype was seen a single time. Its antigen remains unknown. MiXCR, run by TCRdb on the reads, gives a single entry per CDR3 protein. The table includes roughly 860,000 distinct CDR3 sequences, 30% to 35% detected once. Study-level results: HLA-C-restricted CMV clonotypes gave the most frequent clonotype in two of eight donors. The cumulative frequency of public TCR beta families distinguished individuals who carried CMV together with the relevant HLA.

Deletions cut 1 base from V and 5 bases from J, with 12 bases between. This CDR3 has 16 residues. Germline loops: CDR1 LGHDT, CDR2 YNNKEL (reference sequence). This clonotype was sampled from a human donor in good health (CMV status not recorded). Some clones in this sample may be carry-over from other donors' samples. Sample: cultured CD8+ T cells from PBMCs, taken from culture after CMV antigen stimulation. The gene calls are TRBV3-1 and TRBJ2-6; possibly TRBD1 for D (5 bases). The CDR3 loop is CASSQGLRVWANVLTF. The CDR3 nucleotides read TGTGCCAGCAGCCAAGGTCTCAGGGTCTGGGCCAACGTCCTGACTTTC.